This T cell receptor beta chain was retrieved from a study of T cells after yellow fever vaccination. This CDR3 is 15 amino acids long. Looked up from germline, CDR1 is MNHEY and CDR2 is SVGEGT. The V segment lost 3 bases and the J segment 3 bases; nucleotides outside the gene matches: 5. This clonotype was picked up many times. Using its own MiXCR run on the 5' RACE reads, TCRdb lists one record per CDR3 protein. The sample has about 74,000 distinct CDR3 sequences, approximately 6.5% seen once. The chain links TRBV6-2 or TRBV6-3 to TRBJ2-1; 7 bases line up with TRBD1. The sequencing here drew on CD8+ T cells sorted from PBMCs, taken 4 to 5 days after the first yellow fever vaccination. This sequence originates from a man aged 18 to 30 who received the YFV17D yellow fever vaccine. The CDR3, as DNA: TGTGCCAGCAGTTATTCCGACAGGGTCTACAATGAGCAGTTCTTC. As protein: CASSYSDRVYNEQFF.